These T cell receptor beta chains were read from a single sample in a study of blood T cell repertoires in COVID-19. The repertoire was sequenced with immunoSEQ multiplex PCR; TCRdb's copy has only in-frame clones and lacks some. The sample yields some 150,000 clones, around nine tenths seen once. The sequencing input was peripheral blood. The receptors originated from a human donor in a cohort sampled during active COVID-19. CDR3s include the opening cysteine and the closing phenylalanine or tryptophan. A D gene is named only where the DNA matches it firmly. Rows may omit the clone size; those that give it use once, few, many or a size class.

j_call	d_call	clone_size	v_call	cdr3_length	cdr3_aa	cdr3_nt
TRBJ1-1	NA	NA	TRBV10-3	15	CAISESDSRWTEAFF	TGTGCCATCAGTGAGTCCGACAGCCGGTGGACTGAAGCTTTCTTT
TRBJ1-5	NA	NA	TRBV6-1	23	CASSEAFGWGERVREFTNQPQHF	TGTGCCAGCAGTGAAGCTTTCGGGTGGGGAGAACGGGTCCGAGAATTCACCAATCAGCCCCAGCATTTT
TRBJ1-1	NA	NA	TRBV7-7	13	CASSTSTDTEAFF	TGTGCTAGCAGCACCTCGACAGACACTGAAGCTTTCTTT
TRBJ1-5	NA	NA	TRBV7-8	15	CASSLGGGGNQPQHF	TGTGCCAGCAGCTTAGGCGGGGGCGGCAATCAGCCCCAGCATTTT
TRBJ1-1	NA	NA	TRBV9	12	CARGGGATEAFF	TGTGCCAGGGGAGGAGGGGCGACTGAAGCTTTCTTT
TRBJ1-5	TRBD1	NA	TRBV7-2	15	CASSPGTAKNQPQHF	TGTGCCAGCAGCCCCGGGACAGCAAAAAATCAGCCCCAGCATTTT
TRBJ2-4	TRBD1	few	TRBV6-1	14	CASSDRDRGDIQYF	TGTGCCAGCAGTGATCGGGACAGGGGGGACATTCAGTACTTC
TRBJ1-5	NA	NA	TRBV28	15	CASSLTGVSNQPQHF	TGTGCCAGCAGCCTCACCGGGGTCAGCAATCAGCCCCAGCATTTT
TRBJ2-3	NA	NA	TRBV2	13	CASGTTGTDTQYF	TGTGCCAGCGGGACAACGGGCACAGATACGCAGTATTTT
TRBJ2-1	TRBD2	NA	TRBV7-3	16	CASSLKASGRENEQFF	TGTGCCAGCAGCTTAAAAGCTAGCGGGAGGGAGAATGAGCAGTTCTTC
TRBJ1-6	TRBD1	NA	TRBV7-2	16	CASSTWTGGSNSPLHF	TGTGCCAGCAGCACCTGGACAGGCGGTTCAAATTCACCCCTCCACTTT
TRBJ2-7	TRBD1	NA	TRBV5-5	14	CASSQRTGLYEQYF	TGTGCCAGCAGCCAAAGGACAGGGCTTTACGAGCAGTACTTC
TRBJ1-2	NA	NA	TRBV3-1/TRBV3-2	14	CASSQEGGPYGYTF	TGTGCCAGCAGCCAAGAGGGAGGCCCCTATGGCTACACCTTC
TRBJ1-2	NA	once	TRBV12-3/TRBV12-4	12	CASRKYGYGYTF	TGTGCCAGCAGAAAGTACGGTTATGGCTACACCTTC
TRBJ2-2	NA	once	TRBV29-1	12	CSVRFGTGELFF	TGCAGCGTGAGGTTTGGCACCGGGGAGCTGTTTTTT
TRBJ2-7	NA	NA	TRBV29-1	13	CSVASAGFSEQYF	TGCAGCGTTGCAAGCGCGGGGTTCTCCGAGCAGTACTTC
TRBJ1-2	NA	NA	TRBV5-4	16	CASSLAGQGKNYGYTF	TGTGCCAGCAGCTTGGCCGGGCAGGGGAAAAACTATGGCTACACCTTC
TRBJ2-3	NA	NA	TRBV2	16	CASGGITNPPTDTQYF	TGTGCCAGCGGGGGGATTACCAACCCTCCCACAGATACGCAGTATTTT
TRBJ1-3	NA	NA	TRBV29-1	17	CSVVSGAEEGAGNTIYF	TGCAGCGTTGTAAGCGGGGCGGAGGAGGGCGCTGGAAACACCATATATTTT
TRBJ1-1	NA	NA	TRBV28	16	CASSLRTAPMNTEAFF	TGTGCCAGCAGTTTACGGACAGCCCCCATGAACACTGAAGCTTTCTTT
TRBJ1-4	TRBD1	NA	TRBV6-6	16	CASSYGTGKAGEKLFF	TGTGCCAGCAGTTACGGGACAGGGAAAGCTGGAGAAAAACTGTTTTTT
TRBJ2-7	TRBD1	NA	TRBV27	17	CASSPIPTGGESYEQYF	TGTGCCAGCAGCCCTATCCCCACAGGGGGCGAATCCTACGAGCAGTACTTC
TRBJ1-1	TRBD1	NA	TRBV6-1	15	CASSEGRTGHTEAFF	TGTGCCAGCAGTGAAGGTAGGACAGGGCACACTGAAGCTTTCTTT
TRBJ1-2	TRBD1	NA	TRBV11-2	13	CASSLGTGVGYTF	TGTGCCAGCAGCCTCGGGACAGGGGTTGGCTACACCTTC
TRBJ2-1	NA	NA	TRBV12-5	15	CASGLRRGSEDEQFF	TGTGCTAGTGGCCTACGTAGGGGGTCCGAGGATGAGCAGTTCTTC
TRBJ2-1	NA	NA	TRBV9	16	CASSELSITAYNEQFF	TGTGCCAGCAGCGAACTTTCTATCACAGCCTACAATGAGCAGTTCTTC
TRBJ1-1	TRBD1	NA	TRBV10-2	14	CASRGQGMNTEAFF	TGCGCCAGCAGGGGACAGGGGATGAACACTGAAGCTTTCTTT
TRBJ1-6	TRBD1	NA	TRBV10-3	16	CAISLQGSSYNSPLHF	TGTGCCATCAGCTTACAGGGGAGCTCCTATAATTCACCCCTCCACTTT
TRBJ1-2	NA	NA	TRBV28	13	CASSPFMEYGYTF	TGTGCCAGCAGTCCCTTTATGGAGTATGGCTACACCTTC
TRBJ2-3	TRBD2	NA	TRBV7-8	16	CASSSGLAERTDTQYF	TGTGCCAGCAGCTCCGGACTAGCGGAGCGCACAGATACGCAGTATTTT
TRBJ1-1	TRBD1	NA	TRBV28	12	CASSFGDSEAFF	TGTGCCAGCAGTTTTGGGGACAGTGAAGCTTTCTTT
TRBJ1-1	TRBD1	NA	TRBV19	15	CASSARDRENTEAFF	TGTGCCAGTAGCGCCCGGGACAGGGAAAACACTGAAGCTTTCTTT
TRBJ2-3	TRBD2	NA	TRBV19	18	CASSIFLAGGEVYDTQYF	TGTGCCAGTAGTATCTTCCTAGCGGGAGGAGAGGTTTATGATACGCAGTATTTT
TRBJ2-7	TRBD1	NA	TRBV2	15	CASRRGQGRNIEQYF	TGTGCCAGCAGGAGAGGACAGGGTAGAAACATCGAGCAGTACTTC
TRBJ2-3	NA	once	TRBV9	13	CASSPQYQDTQYF	TGTGCCAGCAGCCCCCAGTATCAGGATACGCAGTATTTT
TRBJ2-7	NA	NA	TRBV6-5	14	CASSYSADSYEQYF	TGTGCCAGCAGTTACTCTGCAGACTCCTACGAGCAGTACTTC
TRBJ2-1	NA	few	TRBV11-2	17	CASSLDLGASLYNEQFF	TGTGCCAGCAGCTTAGATCTTGGAGCGTCGCTTTACAATGAGCAGTTCTTC
TRBJ1-5	TRBD1	NA	TRBV10-3	15	CAISEDRGGNQPQHF	TGTGCCATCAGTGAGGACAGGGGAGGCAATCAGCCCCAGCATTTT
TRBJ1-1	NA	NA	TRBV10-2	13	CASGWAGNTEAFF	TGCGCCAGCGGATGGGCCGGGAACACTGAAGCTTTCTTT
TRBJ2-3	NA	NA	TRBV11-2	18	CASSLVRGLGTSTDTQYF	TGTGCCAGCAGCTTAGTAAGGGGACTTGGTACTAGCACAGATACGCAGTATTTT
TRBJ2-2	NA	once	TRBV28	15	CASSLLPTNTGELFF	TGTGCCAGCAGTTTACTACCCACGAACACCGGGGAGCTGTTTTTT
TRBJ2-5	NA	NA	TRBV7-8	16	CASIGGRGARGETQYF	TGTGCCAGCATCGGGGGCCGGGGGGCGAGAGGAGAGACCCAGTACTTC